The source of this TCR beta chain is a study of T-cell reconstitution after alpha-beta-depleted transplantation in children. Whole-study results and caveats: At one year after transplant, newly produced T cells mostly accounted for T-cell counts and diversity. Alpha-beta T cells present about two months after transplant were reported to originate from several hundred expanded graft clones. Surviving recipient T cells and thymic progenitors accounted for the high day-60 TCRbeta diversity observed in some patients.

Remarks on this clonotype: Its cognate antigen is unknown.

The CDR3 runs to 13 residues. Trimming pared 4 bases from V and 4 bases from J, leaving 9 bases between. Germline V CDR1 and CDR2: ENHRY, SYGVKD. Preparing the TCRbeta library involved the use of unique molecular identifiers. Via MiXCR, TCRdb re-called the PCR reads, giving one row per CDR3 protein. The repertoire includes some 350,000 distinct CDR3 sequences, 15% to 20% of them detected once, and about 41% sits in the top ten. This receptor was obtained from a male patient between 2 and 9 years old who had a stem cell transplant for acute lymphoblastic leukemia, so the T cells may come from the graft donor. The rearrangement joins TRBV10-3 to TRBJ2-3; no clear D. Here the sequenced sample was PBMCs, mostly from graft donor cells, taken 360 days after TCRalphabeta/CD19-depleted stem cell transplant. DNA for the CDR3: TGTGCCATCAGTGCCCCTCCATCAGATACGCAGTATTTT. It translates to CAISAPPSDTQYF.